This T cell receptor (beta chain) is from a study of blood T cell repertoires in COVID-19. Across the study: T cells, B-cell-depleted T cells, or PBMCs supplied cDNA or gDNA.

Note on this clone: Other DNA sequences in this specimen translate into the identical CDR3.

The V end was cut by 5 bases, the J end by 3 bases, with 2 bases between. The CDR3 consists of 11 residues. Some clones are missing from TCRdb's copy, which holds only in-frame ones; the method was immunoSEQ multiplex PCR. The sample records roughly 130,000 clones, 80% to 90% being singletons. Material for sequencing was peripheral blood. The TCR sequence derives from a woman between 55 and 75 years old with acute or convalescent COVID-19. The rearrangement joins TRBV12-3 or TRBV12-4 to TRBJ2-1; no clear D gene. This CDR3 is CASSLYNEQFF. Here the CDR3 DNA reads TGTGCCAGCAGTCTCTACAATGAGCAGTTCTTC.